These 2 T cell receptor beta chains came from one sample sequenced in a study of CD8+CD57+ T cells in acquired aplastic anemia. Template material for TCR beta VDJ and CDR3 profiling consisted of genomic DNA. Each CDR3 protein gets one entry after TCRdb re-called the reads with MiXCR. The data show 50,000 or so distinct CDR3 sequences, with roughly 60% seen just once and 16% held by the top ten. Selection for sequencing was limited to patients who had shown CD8+CD57+ cell expansion by flow cytometry. Sequencing was performed on sorted CD4+, CD8+, or CD8+CD57+ T cells (not recorded which) from PBMCs. The receptors were sampled from a human donor with aplastic anemia.

The table lists this clonotype with many counts. The chain links TRBV4-3 to TRBJ1-1; D call uncertain. This CDR3 spans 15 amino acids. CDR1 is LGHNA, CDR2 YSLEER, per germline. V gave up 0 bases and J gave up 2 bases, with 10 bases separating them. The CDR3 DNA reads as TGCGCCAGCAGCCAAGAGCAGACCCTTAACACTGAAGCTTTCTTT. Amino acids: CASSQEQTLNTEAFF.

The gene calls are TRBV2 and TRBJ2-3; tentatively, D is TRBD1 (6 bases). This CDR3 contains 15 residues. Between the trimmed V and J ends, which lost 3 bases and 2 bases, there was a span of 12 bases. CDR1 SNHLY and CDR2 FYNNEI come from the germline V gene. The CDR3 region is CASSDDRGNTDTQYF. The CDR3 bases are TGTGCCAGCAGTGATGATAGGGGGAACACAGATACGCAGTATTTT.